This entry lists 24 T cell receptor beta chains sequenced from one sample in a study of CD8 T cells in ankylosing spondylitis. General study findings and limits: Eight or nine highly homologous variants made up a TCR beta motif that seemed to typify ankylosing spondylitis blood.

TCRdb recomputed calls from the 5' RACE reads with MiXCR, one row per CDR3 protein. Among 500,000 or so distinct CDR3 sequences listed, roughly 5.2% were seen once. No antigen has been assigned to these receptors. Sequencing used blood, either unsorted or a sorted T cell fraction (not recorded which). The receptors were sampled from a male donor with ankylosing spondylitis.

This clonotype was counted at least ten times. V and J are TRBV7-2 and TRBJ2-1; 13 bases are shared with TRBD2. The CDR3 runs to 15 residues. CDR1 and CDR2 from the germline V gene are SGHTA and FQGNSA. Unmatched junction bases numbered 4, after V lost 5 bases and J lost 6 bases. CDR3 DNA sequence: TGTGCCAGCAGCCAGGGACTAGCGGGATTCAATGAGCAGTTCTTC. Protein: CASSQGLAGFNEQFF.

This clonotype was detected many times. The chain couples TRBV6-2 or TRBV6-3 to TRBJ2-7, with TRBD1 identical over 7 bases. Trimming removed 0 bases from V and 7 bases from J; junction bases left unmatched: 3. The CDR3 has 13 residues. Per germline, CDR1 MNHEY and CDR2 SVGEGT. CDR3 in amino acids: CASSYSGGREQYF. The CDR3 coding sequence is TGTGCCAGCAGTTACTCAGGGGGCCGGGAGCAGTACTTC.

This clonotype was detected many times. CDR3 protein: CSARDSGQPMFF. CDR3 coding DNA: TGCAGTGCTAGAGATTCTGGACAGCCTATGTTTTTT. The rearrangement uses TRBV20-1 and TRBJ1-4, with D tentatively TRBD1 (6 bases). The CDR3 has 12 residues. V gave up 0 bases and J gave up 15 bases, with 14 bases separating them. From germline, CDR1 is DFQATT and CDR2 SNEGSKA (reference sequence).

Ten or more counts support this clonotype. This chain joins TRBV11-1 and TRBJ1-5; D possibly corresponds to TRBD1 (6 bases). V lost 1 base, J lost 7 bases, and 20 bases lay in between. The CDR3 has 17 amino acids. Looked up from germline, CDR1 is SGHAT and CDR2 is FQDESV (reference sequence). CDR3 residues: CASSLEWRQGLGQPQHF. CDR3 nucleotides: TGTGCCAGCAGCTTAGAGTGGAGGCAGGGGCTCGGGCAGCCCCAGCATTTT.

This clonotype has at least ten counts. The rearrangement joins TRBV28 to TRBJ2-1, with 7 bases aligning to TRBD2. The germline V gene encodes CDR1 MDHEN and CDR2 SYDVKM. The CDR3 contains 13 residues. V was pared by 3 bases and J by 10 bases, with 6 bases of the junction left unmatched. The DNA of the CDR3 is TGTGCCAGCAGTTTCGGCGGGAGTTGGGAGCAGTTCTTC. Translated, it gives CASSFGGSWEQFF. The variable domain in full, with the rest retrieved from reference TRBV28 and TRBJ2-1, is DVKVTQSSRYLVKRTGEKVFLECVQDMDHENMFWYRQDPGLGLRLIYFSYDVKMKEKGDIPEGYSVSREKKERFSLILESASTNQTSMYLCASSFGGSWEQFFGPGTRLTVL.

V and J are TRBV3-1 and TRBJ1-4, with TRBD1 matching 10 bases. The junction had 2 bases not matched to a gene; V was cut back by 0 bases and J by 13 bases. The CDR3 length is 13 residues. Germline CDR1 LGHDT, CDR2 YNNKEL (reference sequence). CDR3 residues: CASSQDWDRGLFF. The CDR3 DNA reads as TGTGCCAGCAGCCAAGATTGGGACAGGGGACTGTTTTTT.

This clonotype was counted many times. The gene calls are TRBV7-8 and TRBJ1-6; 8 bases align to TRBD1. Germline V gives CDR1 SGHVS, CDR2 FQNEAQ. The V gene end was trimmed by 5 bases and the J gene end by 6 bases; junction bases not matched to a gene: 6. CDR3 length equals 15 residues. CDR3 protein: CASSRGTGANSPLHF. Written as DNA, the CDR3 is TGTGCCAGCAGCAGGGGGACAGGAGCTAATTCACCCCTCCACTTT.

This clonotype was seen at least ten times. The V call is TRBV11-2, the J call TRBJ2-7; D might be TRBD2 (6 bases). The CDR3 spans 13 residues. V lost 1 base and J 3 bases, leaving 7 bases between the germline ends. The germline V gene has CDR1 SGHAT and CDR2 FQNNGV. The CDR3 DNA reads as TGTGCCAGCAGCTTAGCGGGAGACTACGAGCAGTACTTC. Its translation is CASSLAGDYEQYF.

This clonotype was recorded at least ten times. The rearrangement uses TRBV10-2 and TRBJ2-3; D is perhaps TRBD2 (6 bases). Trimming removed 6 bases from V and 2 bases from J, with 12 bases in between. There are 14 residues in the CDR3. Germline values: CDR1 WSHSY, CDR2 SAAADI. CDR3 nucleotides: TGCGCCAGCAGAGAGCGGGTACACACAGATACGCAGTATTTT. It translates to CASRERVHTDTQYF.

At least ten counts were recorded for this clonotype. The V and J genes are TRBV20-1 and TRBJ2-4; 7 nucleotides line up with TRBD2. There are 13 residues in the CDR3. CDR1 is DFQATT and CDR2 is SNEGSKA in the germline V gene (reference sequence). The V gene end was trimmed by 5 bases and the J gene end by 3 bases; junction bases not matched to a gene: 4. CDR3 sequence: CSAGGGGKNIQYF. The CDR3, as DNA: TGCAGTGCTGGGGGGGGAGGCAAAAACATTCAGTACTTC.

The table lists this clonotype with many counts. The chain carries TRBV15 and TRBJ2-7; TRBD2 might be the D (5 bases). Germline CDR1 reads LNHNV; CDR2 reads YYDKDF (reference sequence). The CDR3 consists of 15 residues. The ends were cut back, 0 bases at V and 6 bases at J, with 15 bases in the middle. The CDR3 here is CATSRDKGGYGEQYF. CDR3 in DNA: TGTGCCACCAGCAGAGATAAGGGCGGGTATGGCGAGCAGTACTTC.

The sample holds many counts of this clonotype. The rearrangement joins TRBV11-2 to TRBJ1-1; D gene unclear. Germline CDR1 is SGHAT and CDR2 is FQNNGV. The CDR3 has 17 residues. V was trimmed by 5 bases and J by 4 bases, leaving 23 bases between them. The CDR3 protein is CASSKEGWPGASTEAFF. Here the CDR3 DNA reads TGTGCCAGCAGCAAAGAAGGTTGGCCGGGCGCGAGCACTGAAGCTTTCTTT.

This clonotype was detected ten times or more. The V call is TRBV27, the J call TRBJ1-3; TRBD1 might be the D (5 bases). The CDR3 has 15 amino acids. V lost 2 bases and J lost 8, with 16 bases in between. In germline, CDR1 is MNHEY, CDR2 SMNVEV (reference sequence). CDR3 sequence reads: CASSLPGTGGDTIYF. The CDR3 coding sequence is TGTGCCAGCAGTTTACCCGGGACCGGGGGAGACACCATATATTTT.

This clonotype was recorded at least ten times. The chain recombines TRBV4-3 with TRBJ2-7; TRBD1 matches 10 bases. The CDR3 is made up of 19 amino acids. J was trimmed by 3 bases and V by 4 bases; bases with no gene match: 18. Germline V gene data show CDR1 as LGHNA and CDR2 as YSLEER. In nucleotides, the CDR3 is TGCGCCAGCAGCCTCAGACCTGGTACCGGGACAGGGGATTTCTACGAGCAGTACTTC. Translating gives CASSLRPGTGTGDFYEQYF.

This clonotype came up many times. The chain uses TRBV12-3 or TRBV12-4 and TRBJ1-1; 9 bases are shared with TRBD1. V was pared by 5 bases and J by 9 bases, with 10 bases of the junction left unmatched. The CDR3 spans 14 residues. In DNA, the CDR3 is TGTGCCAGCAGTGCACACAGGGGGCCCTTGAAAGCTTTCTTT. Translated, it gives CASSAHRGPLKAFF.

This clonotype was counted at least ten times. This sequence joins TRBV20-1 and TRBJ1-2, with a possible D match to TRBD1 (5 bases). Per germline, CDR1 DFQATT and CDR2 SNEGSKA (reference sequence). Trimming stripped 2 bases from V and 5 bases from J, with 18 bases between. The CDR3 runs to 15 residues. CDR3 sequence (DNA): TGCAGTGCTAGATCTTTCTGGGGCGGACCTTATGGCTACACCTTC. Translated, it gives CSARSFWGGPYGYTF.

This clonotype appeared a few times. The chain uses TRBV4-3 and TRBJ2-7; D possibly corresponds to TRBD1 (6 bases). This CDR3 comprises 16 residues. V lost 0 bases to trimming and J lost 2 bases, with 14 bases between them. Germline V gene sequence: CDR1 LGHNA, CDR2 YSLEER. CDR3 in amino acids: CASSQEGPGDPYEQYF. The DNA for the CDR3 is TGCGCCAGCAGCCAAGAAGGGCCAGGGGATCCCTACGAGCAGTACTTC.

The sample holds a few counts of this clonotype. This chain uses TRBV5-1 with TRBJ1-1; 7 bases are a match to TRBD1. Germline V gene data show CDR1 as SGHRS and CDR2 as YFSETQ. J was trimmed by 4 bases and V by 3 bases; bases with no gene match: 3. The CDR3 extends over 13 amino acids. The CDR3 loop reads CASSWTGTTEAFF. As DNA, the CDR3 is TGCGCCAGCAGCTGGACAGGAACCACTGAAGCTTTCTTT.

The table lists this clonotype with many counts. The J gene is TRBJ2-3, the V gene TRBV10-3; 9 positions match TRBD1. Germline V lookup: CDR1 ENHRY, CDR2 SYGVKD. V shed 7 bases, J shed 1 base, and the junction held 12 bases outside the gene matches. The CDR3 extends over 17 amino acids. In nucleotides, the CDR3 is TGTGCCATCACCGTCGGACAGGGGTTACCCGGCACAGATACGCAGTATTTT. It encodes CAITVGQGLPGTDTQYF.

This clonotype was found many times. This chain joins TRBV7-9 and TRBJ2-3; 7 bases fit TRBD1. V was pared by 2 bases and J by 2 bases, with 4 bases of the junction left unmatched. The V gene's germline CDR1 is SEHNR and CDR2 FQNEAQ (reference sequence). This CDR3 region has 15 residues. This chain's CDR3 is CASSLRQGDTDTQYF. The CDR3 bases are TGTGCCAGCAGCTTACGACAGGGAGACACAGATACGCAGTATTTT.

The sample holds a few counts of this clonotype. The chain joins TRBV7-9 to TRBJ2-5, with 7 bases aligning to TRBD2. Germline V CDR1 and CDR2: SEHNR, FQNEAQ (reference sequence). V lost 5 bases and J lost 4; bases outside the gene matches: 7. This CDR3 has 14 amino acids. CDR3: CASSILREGETQYF. The CDR3 nucleotides read TGTGCCAGCAGCATTCTCAGGGAGGGAGAGACCCAGTACTTC.

This clonotype was seen ten or more times. The J gene is TRBJ2-6, the V gene TRBV6-1, with D perhaps matching TRBD1 (5 bases). Germline values: CDR1 MNHNS, CDR2 SASEGT. The length of the CDR3 is 16 residues. V lost 10 bases and J 4 bases, leaving 20 bases between the germline ends. The CDR3 protein is CATSPIQGAGANVLTF. In nucleotides, the CDR3 is TGTGCCACCTCTCCTATTCAGGGCGCCGGGGCCAACGTCCTGACTTTC.

The J gene is TRBJ1-1, the V gene TRBV7-9; D remains unclear. V was cut by 1 base and J by 4 bases, with 10 bases left in between. Looked up from germline, CDR1 is SEHNR and CDR2 is FQNEAQ (reference sequence). The CDR3 is 14 residues long. The CDR3 region has the DNA TGTGCCAGCAGCTTAGTGGGTAAGGGCACTGAAGCTTTCTTT. Translated, it gives CASSLVGKGTEAFF.

There are many counts of this clonotype. The chain joins TRBV9 to TRBJ1-3, with 7 positions matching TRBD1. Unmatched junction bases numbered 6, after V lost 4 bases and J lost 2 bases. Germline CDR1 and CDR2: SGDLS and YYNGEE. The CDR3 runs 15 residues. The CDR3 sequence is CASSPQGFTGNTIYF. In DNA, the CDR3 is TGTGCCAGCAGCCCACAGGGGTTTACTGGAAACACCATATATTTT.